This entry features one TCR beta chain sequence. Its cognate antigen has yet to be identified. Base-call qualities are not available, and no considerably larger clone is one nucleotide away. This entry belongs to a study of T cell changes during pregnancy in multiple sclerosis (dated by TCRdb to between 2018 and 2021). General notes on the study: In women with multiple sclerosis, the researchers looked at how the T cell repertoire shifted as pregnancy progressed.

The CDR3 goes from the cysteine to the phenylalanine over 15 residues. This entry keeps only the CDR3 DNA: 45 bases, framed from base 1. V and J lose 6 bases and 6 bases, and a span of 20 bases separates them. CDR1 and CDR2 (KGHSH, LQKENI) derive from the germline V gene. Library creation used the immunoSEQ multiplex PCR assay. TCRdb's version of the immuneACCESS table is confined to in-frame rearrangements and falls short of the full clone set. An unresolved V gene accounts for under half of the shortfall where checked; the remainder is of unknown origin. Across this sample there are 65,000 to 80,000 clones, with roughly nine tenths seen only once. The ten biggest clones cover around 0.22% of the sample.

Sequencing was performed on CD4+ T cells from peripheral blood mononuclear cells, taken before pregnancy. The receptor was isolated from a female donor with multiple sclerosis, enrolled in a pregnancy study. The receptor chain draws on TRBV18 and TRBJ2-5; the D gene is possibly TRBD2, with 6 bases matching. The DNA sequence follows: TGTGCCAGCTCCCACCGGGACGGAGGGTTTAAGACCCAGTACTTC. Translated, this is CASSHRDGGFKTQYF. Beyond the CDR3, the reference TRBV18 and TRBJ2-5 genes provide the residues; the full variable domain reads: NAGVMQNPRHLVRRRGQEARLRCSPMKGHSHVYWYRQLPEEGLKFMVYLQKENIIDESGMPKERFSAEFPKEGPSILRIQQVVRGDSAAYFCASSHRDGGFKTQYFGPGTRLLVL.